This T cell receptor (beta chain) was captured by sequencing in a study of T cells in Graves' hyperthyroidism and ophthalmopathy. Study outcomes and limitations: Also found in blood were most expanded thyroid clonotypes above 0.001.

This CDR3 contains 14 residues. CDR1 is SGHVS and CDR2 is FQNEAQ in the germline V gene. Trimming cost V 3 bases and J 0 bases, with 8 bases left between them. This clonotype has a handful of counts. Its specificity is unknown. The investigators amplified TCR beta CDR3 regions from RNA transcripts. The TCR CDR3 first-round RT-PCR relied on the HTBI primer set. One entry per CDR3 protein results from TCRdb running MiXCR on the multiplex PCR reads. The sample contains 300,000 or so distinct CDR3 sequences, around a fifth of which appear only once. The source is a woman aged 45-65 years with Graves' hyperthyroidism. The gene calls are TRBV7-8 and TRBJ2-5; D remains ambiguous. The sample consisted of blood. CDR3 loop: CASSLFGNQETQYF. In nucleotides, the CDR3 is TGTGCCAGCAGCTTGTTTGGAAACCAAGAGACCCAGTACTTC.